The 17 T cell receptor beta chains reported below all come from one sample, sequenced in a study of T cell responses to AZD1222 COVID-19 vaccine. Clones were sequenced by immunoSEQ multiplex PCR, and TCRdb holds only the in-frame ones, with some missing. The repertoire includes about 150,000 clones, roughly 90% of them detected once, and about 5% sits in the top ten. Sequenced here: peripheral blood, sampled on day 0 of MenACWY control vaccination. The receptor source for this set is an adult in good health.

V and J are TRBV4-3 and TRBJ2-1, with 7 bases aligning to TRBD2. The CDR3 loop spans 18 amino acids. Germline-derived CDR1 and CDR2 are LGHNA and YSLEER. Trimming took 4 bases from V and 5 from J; bases not matched to a gene: 17. The CDR3: CASSRTGLGGIEDNEQFF. DNA of the CDR3: TGCGCCAGCAGCCGCACGGGTTTGGGGGGGATTGAGGACAATGAGCAGTTCTTC.

Here the CDR3 reads CASSLEKQGYETQYF. The CDR3 DNA sequence: TGTGCCAGCAGCTTAGAGAAACAGGGGTACGAGACCCAGTACTTC. The chain carries TRBV7-7 and TRBJ2-5, with 7 bases that match TRBD1. This CDR3 has 15 amino acids. The germline V gene has CDR1 SSHAT and CDR2 FNYEAQ (reference sequence). The trim removed 1 base at V and 5 bases at J, leaving 7 bases unmatched.

The V and J genes are TRBV5-6 and TRBJ1-1; the D gene is possibly TRBD1 (6 bases). The CDR3 sequence is 16 residues long. V was pared by 7 bases and J by 1 base, with 20 bases between. CDR1 is SGHDT, CDR2 YYEEEE, per germline. The CDR3 coding sequence is TGTGCCAGCCAACCGGGGACAACCCAAGGGAACACTGAAGCTTTCTTT. It codes for CASQPGTTQGNTEAFF.

The J gene is TRBJ1-6, the V gene TRBV15; 8 bases fit TRBD1. The V gene end was trimmed by 0 bases and the J gene end by 6 bases; junction bases not matched to a gene: 4. This CDR3 is 16 amino acids long. CDR1 and CDR2 from the germline V gene are LNHNV and YYDKDF (reference sequence). Here the CDR3 reads CATSRDQGAGNSPLHF. The CDR3 DNA is TGTGCCACCAGCAGAGATCAGGGGGCAGGTAATTCACCCCTCCACTTT.

The J gene is TRBJ2-2, the V gene TRBV2; a weak D match, TRBD2 (6 bases). V shed 4 bases and J shed 1 base, with 10 bases lying between them. The CDR3 has 15 amino acids. Germline loops: CDR1 SNHLY, CDR2 FYNNEI. CDR3 residues: CASSGDFLNTGELFF. The CDR3 DNA sequence: TGTGCCAGCAGTGGGGACTTCCTGAACACCGGGGAGCTGTTTTTT.

This clone was picked up a small number of times. J is TRBJ2-7 and V is TRBV27; D gene ambiguous. The germline V gene has CDR1 MNHEY and CDR2 SMNVEV (reference sequence). The CDR3 has 12 residues. Between the trimmed V and J ends, which lost 10 bases and 4 bases, there was a span of 14 bases. CDR3 loop: CANDGLSYEQYF. The CDR3 DNA follows: TGTGCCAACGACGGGCTTTCATACGAGCAGTACTTC.

A note on this clone: Other DNA sequences within the sample encode an identical CDR3. The gene calls are TRBV15 and TRBJ2-7, with 11 bases lining up with TRBD2. The CDR3 has 14 residues. With 8 bases clipped from V and 5 bases from J, the junction kept 8 bases outside the gene matches. Germline loops: CDR1 LNHNV, CDR2 YYDKDF (reference sequence). CDR3 region: CATSGLADPHEQYV. For the CDR3, the DNA is TGTGCCACCTCGGGACTAGCGGACCCCCACGAGCAGTACGTC.

CDR3 DNA: TGTGCCAGCAGTGACGGGCACTCGGGAGCAGATACGCAGTATTTT. Residues: CASSDGHSGADTQYF. The chain couples TRBV6-4 to TRBJ2-3; D may be TRBD2 (6 bases). CDR1 is MRHNA and CDR2 is SNTAGT in the germline V gene. CDR3 length equals 15 residues. The germline V and J ends were trimmed by 2 bases and 4 bases, with 13 bases remaining between them.

V gene TRBV19 combines with J gene TRBJ2-1; D uncertain. Per the germline V gene, CDR1 is LNHDA and CDR2 is SQIVND (reference sequence). The V end was cut by 0 bases, the J end by 0 bases, with 6 bases between. The CDR3 runs 15 residues. CDR3 coding DNA: TGTGCCAGTAGTATAGACAGGAGCTCCTACAATGAGCAGTTCTTC. It translates to CASSIDRSSYNEQFF.

The genes are TRBV25-1 and TRBJ2-3, with a tentative D call TRBD2 (6 bases). Germline CDR1 reads MGHDK; CDR2 reads SYGVNS. Trimming removed 1 base from V and 1 base from J, with 9 bases in between. This CDR3 has 15 amino acids. The CDR3 DNA follows: TGTGCCAGCAGTGAATGGGGGGTTCGCACAGATACGCAGTATTTT. Translating it yields CASSEWGVRTDTQYF.

This rearrangement joins TRBV10-3 to TRBJ1-1, with D possibly TRBD1 on 5 matching bases. Per germline, CDR1 ENHRY and CDR2 SYGVKD. V lost 9 bases and J 4 bases, leaving 12 bases between the germline ends. This CDR3 is built from 12 residues. The DNA for the CDR3 is TGTGCCATGGGGGAGGGGAGCACTGAAGCTTTCTTT. This encodes CAMGEGSTEAFF.

This clone was seen a single time. The chain carries TRBV11-3 and TRBJ1-2; no clear D. The CDR3 totals 11 residues. The V gene's germline CDR1 is SGHNT and CDR2 YENEEA. V dropped 5 bases and J dropped 7 bases, with 8 bases sitting between them. This CDR3 is CASSGAVGYTF. The CDR3 DNA reads as TGTGCCAGCAGCGGAGCAGTTGGCTACACCTTC.

This chain uses TRBV5-1 with TRBJ1-1; D not certain. V was cut by 0 bases and J by 5 bases, with 14 bases left in between. Germline assignment: CDR1 SGHRS and CDR2 YFSETQ. This CDR3 region has 15 residues. The CDR3 reads CASSLGTPKLTEAFF. DNA for the CDR3: TGCGCCAGCAGCTTGGGGACCCCTAAATTGACTGAAGCTTTCTTT.

The chain couples TRBV25-1 to TRBJ1-2; TRBD1 is a possible D gene (6 bases). CDR3 length: 11 residues. V was cut by 10 bases and J by 6 bases, with 12 bases left in between. Germline values: CDR1 MGHDK, CDR2 SYGVNS. The CDR3 region has the DNA TGTGCCACCGGACAGTGGGATGGCTACACCTTC. Its protein is CATGQWDGYTF.

This chain joins TRBV5-6 and TRBJ2-1; no definite D call. Trimming took 2 bases from V and 4 from J, leaving 13 bases between them. The CDR3 runs 15 residues. Germline values: CDR1 SGHDT, CDR2 YYEEEE. The CDR3, as DNA: TGTGCCAGCAGCTTAGGTACATCTCGGTACAATGAGCAGTTCTTC. The encoded protein is CASSLGTSRYNEQFF. Drawing the rest from reference TRBV5-6 and TRBJ2-1, the complete variable domain is DAGVTQSPTHLIKTRGQQVTLRCSPKSGHDTVSWYQQALGQGPQFIFQYYEEEERQRGNFPDRFSGHQFPNYSSELNVNALLLGDSALYLCASSLGTSRYNEQFFGPGTRLTVL.

The rearrangement uses TRBV15 and TRBJ2-1; D gene unclear. This CDR3 comprises 14 residues. Germline V gene lookup returns CDR1 LNHNV and CDR2 YYDKDF (reference sequence). V was pared by 0 bases and J by 3 bases, with 6 bases between. The CDR3 sequence: CATSRDRGYNEQFF. CDR3 nucleotide sequence: TGTGCCACCAGCAGAGATAGAGGCTACAATGAGCAGTTCTTC. Complete variable domain (other parts from reference TRBV15 and TRBJ2-1): DAMVIQNPRYQVTQFGKPVTLSCSQTLNHNVMYWYQQKSSQAPKLLFHYYDKDFNNEADTPDNFQSRRPNTSFCFLDIRSPGLGDTAMYLCATSRDRGYNEQFFGPGTRLTVL.

The chain recombines TRBV28 with TRBJ2-1; D might be TRBD1 or TRBD2, each matching 7 bases. In germline, CDR1 is MDHEN, CDR2 SYDVKM. Trimming took 5 bases from V and 8 from J, leaving 28 bases between them. This CDR3 spans 18 amino acids. CDR3 sequence reads: CASSPPWSQGGGGHEQFF. The CDR3 DNA is TGTGCCAGCAGTCCGCCTTGGTCCCAGGGGGGGGGCGGCCATGAGCAGTTCTTC.